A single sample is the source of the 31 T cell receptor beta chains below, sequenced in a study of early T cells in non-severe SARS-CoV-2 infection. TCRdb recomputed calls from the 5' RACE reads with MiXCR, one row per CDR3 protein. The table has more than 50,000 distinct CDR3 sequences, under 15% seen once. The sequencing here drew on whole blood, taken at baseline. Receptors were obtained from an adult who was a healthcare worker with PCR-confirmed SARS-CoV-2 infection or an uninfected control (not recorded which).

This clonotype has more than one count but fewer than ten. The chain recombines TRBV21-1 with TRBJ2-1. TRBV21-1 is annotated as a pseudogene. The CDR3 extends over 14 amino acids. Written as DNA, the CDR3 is TGTGCCAGCAGCAACAGGGGCACCTACAATGAGCAGTTCTTC. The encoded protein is CASSNRGTYNEQFF.

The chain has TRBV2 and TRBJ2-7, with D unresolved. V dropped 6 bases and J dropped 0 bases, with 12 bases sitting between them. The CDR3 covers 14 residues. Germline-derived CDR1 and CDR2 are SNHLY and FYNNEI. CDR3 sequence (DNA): TGTGCCAGCAGCTTAAGCTTTAACTCCTACGAGCAGTACTTC. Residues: CASSLSFNSYEQYF.

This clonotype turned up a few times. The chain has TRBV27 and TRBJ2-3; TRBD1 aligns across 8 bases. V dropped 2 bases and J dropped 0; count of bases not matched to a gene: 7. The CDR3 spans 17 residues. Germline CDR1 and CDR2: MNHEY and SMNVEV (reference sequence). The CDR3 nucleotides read TGTGCCAGCAGTTTACTCACGACAGGGGCTAGCACAGATACGCAGTATTTT. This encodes CASSLLTTGASTDTQYF.

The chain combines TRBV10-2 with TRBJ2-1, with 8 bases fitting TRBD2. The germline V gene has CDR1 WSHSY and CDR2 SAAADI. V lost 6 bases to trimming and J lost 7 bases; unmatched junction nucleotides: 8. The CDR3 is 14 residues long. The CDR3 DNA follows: TGCGCCAGCAGGACACGGGGGGGCCCGAATGAGCAGTTCTTC. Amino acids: CASRTRGGPNEQFF.

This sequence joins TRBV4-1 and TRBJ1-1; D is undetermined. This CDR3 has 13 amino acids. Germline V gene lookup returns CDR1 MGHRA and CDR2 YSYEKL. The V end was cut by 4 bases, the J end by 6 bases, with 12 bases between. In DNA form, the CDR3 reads TGCGCCAGCAGCCTCGAGACCGGGCCTGAAGCTTTCTTT. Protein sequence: CASSLETGPEAFF.

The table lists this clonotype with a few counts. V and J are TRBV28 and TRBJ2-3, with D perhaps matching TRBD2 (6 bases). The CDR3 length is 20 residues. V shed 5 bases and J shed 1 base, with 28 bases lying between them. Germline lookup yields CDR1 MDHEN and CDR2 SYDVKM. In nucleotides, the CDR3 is TGTGCCAGCAGTGGGGACCGGGACTCTAGCTATAGGGAGGGCACAGATACGCAGTATTTT. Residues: CASSGDRDSSYREGTDTQYF.

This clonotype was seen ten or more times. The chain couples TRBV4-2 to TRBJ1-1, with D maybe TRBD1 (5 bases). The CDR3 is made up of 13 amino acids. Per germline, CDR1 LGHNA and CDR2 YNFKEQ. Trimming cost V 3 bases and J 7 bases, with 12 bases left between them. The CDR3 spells CASSQSGRSEAFF. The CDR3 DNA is TGTGCCAGCAGCCAGTCAGGGCGCAGTGAAGCTTTCTTT.

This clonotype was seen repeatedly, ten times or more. The CDR3 reads CSASPGRDGLFF. DNA of the CDR3: TGCAGTGCTAGCCCCGGCAGGGATGGACTGTTTTTT. The chain links TRBV20-1 to TRBJ1-4; perhaps TRBD1 as D (5 bases). V was pared by 3 bases and J by 13 bases, with 15 bases between. The CDR3 is 12 amino acids. Germline V gene sequence: CDR1 DFQATT, CDR2 SNEGSKA (reference sequence).

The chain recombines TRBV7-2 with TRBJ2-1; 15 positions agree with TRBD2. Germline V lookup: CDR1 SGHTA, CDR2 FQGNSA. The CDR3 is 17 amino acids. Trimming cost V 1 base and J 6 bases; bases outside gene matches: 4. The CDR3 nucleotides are TGTGCCAGCAGCTTAGAAGGGACTAGCGGGAGGTTCAATGAGCAGTTCTTC. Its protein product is CASSLEGTSGRFNEQFF.

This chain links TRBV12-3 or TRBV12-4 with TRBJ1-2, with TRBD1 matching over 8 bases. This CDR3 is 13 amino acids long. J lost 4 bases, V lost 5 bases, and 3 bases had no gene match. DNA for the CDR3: TGTGCCAGCAGTGGGGACAGGACCTATGGCTACACCTTC. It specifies CASSGDRTYGYTF.

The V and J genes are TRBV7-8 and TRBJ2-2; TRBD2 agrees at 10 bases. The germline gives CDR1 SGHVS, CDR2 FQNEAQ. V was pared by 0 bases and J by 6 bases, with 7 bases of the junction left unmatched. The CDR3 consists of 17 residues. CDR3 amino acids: CASSLALAGVGAGELFF. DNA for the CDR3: TGTGCCAGCAGCTTAGCCCTAGCGGGAGTGGGGGCCGGGGAGCTGTTTTTT.

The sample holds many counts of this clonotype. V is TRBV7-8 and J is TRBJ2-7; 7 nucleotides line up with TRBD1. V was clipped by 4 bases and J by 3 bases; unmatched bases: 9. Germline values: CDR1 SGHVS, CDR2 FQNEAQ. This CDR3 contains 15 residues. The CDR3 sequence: CASSSPGQSLYEQYF. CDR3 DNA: TGTGCCAGCAGCTCCCCGGGACAGAGCCTCTACGAGCAGTACTTC.

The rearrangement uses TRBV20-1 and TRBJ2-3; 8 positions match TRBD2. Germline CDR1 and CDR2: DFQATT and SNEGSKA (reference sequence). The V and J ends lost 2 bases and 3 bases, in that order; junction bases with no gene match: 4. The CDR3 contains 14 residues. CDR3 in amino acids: CSARTGRETDTQYF. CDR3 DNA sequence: TGCAGTGCTAGAACCGGGAGGGAAACAGATACGCAGTATTTT.

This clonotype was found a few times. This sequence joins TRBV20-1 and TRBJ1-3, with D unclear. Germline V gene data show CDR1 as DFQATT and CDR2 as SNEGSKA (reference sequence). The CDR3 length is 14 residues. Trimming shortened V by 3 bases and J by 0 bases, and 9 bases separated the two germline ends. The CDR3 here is CSASEDPSGNTIYF. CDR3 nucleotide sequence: TGCAGTGCTAGTGAGGACCCCTCTGGAAACACCATATATTTT.

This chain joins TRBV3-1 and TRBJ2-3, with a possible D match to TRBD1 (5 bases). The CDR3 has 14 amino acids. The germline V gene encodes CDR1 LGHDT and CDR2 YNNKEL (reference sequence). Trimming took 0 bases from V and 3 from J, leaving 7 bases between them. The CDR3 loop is CASSQDYRTDTQYF. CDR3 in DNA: TGTGCCAGCAGCCAAGACTACAGGACAGATACGCAGTATTTT.

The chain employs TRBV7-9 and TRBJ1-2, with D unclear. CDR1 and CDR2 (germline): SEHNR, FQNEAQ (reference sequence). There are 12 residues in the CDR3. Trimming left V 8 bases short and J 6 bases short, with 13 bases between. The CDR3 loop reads CASPTASNGYTF. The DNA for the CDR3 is TGTGCCAGCCCTACGGCGTCCAATGGCTACACCTTC. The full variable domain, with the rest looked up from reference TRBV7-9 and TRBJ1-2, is DTGVSQNPRHKITKRGQNVTFRCDPISEHNRLYWYRQTLGQGPEFLTYFQNEAQLEKSRLLSDRFSAERPKGSFSTLEIQRTEQGDSAMYLCASPTASNGYTFGSGTRLTVV.

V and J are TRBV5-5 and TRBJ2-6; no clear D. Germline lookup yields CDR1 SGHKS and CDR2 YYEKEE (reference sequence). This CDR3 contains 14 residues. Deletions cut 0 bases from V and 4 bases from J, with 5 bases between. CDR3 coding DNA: TGTGCCAGCAGCTTGGCCCACGGGGCCAACGTCCTGACTTTC. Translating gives CASSLAHGANVLTF. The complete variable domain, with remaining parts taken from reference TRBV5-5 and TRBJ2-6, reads DAGVTQSPTHLIKTRGQQVTLRCSPISGHKSVSWYQQVLGQGPQFIFQYYEKEERGRGNFPDRFSARQFPNYSSELNVNALLLGDSALYLCASSLAHGANVLTFGAGSRLTVL.

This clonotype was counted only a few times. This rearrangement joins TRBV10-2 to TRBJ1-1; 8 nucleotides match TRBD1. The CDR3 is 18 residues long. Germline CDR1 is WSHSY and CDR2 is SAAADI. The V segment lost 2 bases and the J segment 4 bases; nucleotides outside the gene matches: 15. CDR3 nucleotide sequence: TGCGCCAGCAGTGAGACAGGGGGGGCTGTTGGGGTTGTCACTGAAGCTTTCTTT. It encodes CASSETGGAVGVVTEAFF.

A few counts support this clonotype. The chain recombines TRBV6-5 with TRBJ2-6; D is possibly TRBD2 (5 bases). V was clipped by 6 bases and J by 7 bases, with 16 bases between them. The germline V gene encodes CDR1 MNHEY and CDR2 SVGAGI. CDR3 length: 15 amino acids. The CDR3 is CASRKPGSYANVLTF. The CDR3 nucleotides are TGTGCCAGCAGAAAGCCGGGGTCTTATGCCAACGTCCTGACTTTC.

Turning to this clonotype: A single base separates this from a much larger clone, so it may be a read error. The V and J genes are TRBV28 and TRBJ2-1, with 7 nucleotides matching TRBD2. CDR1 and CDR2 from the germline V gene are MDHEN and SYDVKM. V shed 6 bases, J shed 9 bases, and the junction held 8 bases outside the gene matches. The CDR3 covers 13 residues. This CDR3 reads CASRRGINIEQFF. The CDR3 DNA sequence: TGTGCCAGCAGGCGGGGGATAAACATTGAGCAGTTCTTC.

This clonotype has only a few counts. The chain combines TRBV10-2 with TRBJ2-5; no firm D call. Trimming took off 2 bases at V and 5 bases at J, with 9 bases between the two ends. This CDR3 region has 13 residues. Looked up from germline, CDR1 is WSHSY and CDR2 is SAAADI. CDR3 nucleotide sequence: TGCGCCAGCAGTGAGCCAACCGGCGAGACCCAGTACTTC. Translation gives CASSEPTGETQYF.

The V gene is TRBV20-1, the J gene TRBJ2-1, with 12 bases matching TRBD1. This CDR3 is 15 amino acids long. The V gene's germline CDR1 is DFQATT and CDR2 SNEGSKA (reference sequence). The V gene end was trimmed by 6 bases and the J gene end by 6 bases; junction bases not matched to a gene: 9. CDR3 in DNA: TGCAGTGCAAGCTCCCCGGGACAGGGGGCCAATGAGCAGTTCTTC. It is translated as CSASSPGQGANEQFF.

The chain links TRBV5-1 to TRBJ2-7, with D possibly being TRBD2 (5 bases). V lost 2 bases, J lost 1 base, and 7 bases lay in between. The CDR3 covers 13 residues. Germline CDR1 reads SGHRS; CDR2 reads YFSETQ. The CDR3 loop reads CASSFEGSYEQYF. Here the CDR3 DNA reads TGCGCCAGCAGCTTCGAGGGTTCCTACGAGCAGTACTTC. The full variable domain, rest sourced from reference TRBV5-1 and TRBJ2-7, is KAGVTQTPRYLIKTRGQQVTLSCSPISGHRSVSWYQQTPGQGLQFLFEYFSETQRNKGNFPGRFSGRQFSNSRSEMNVSTLELGDSALYLCASSFEGSYEQYFGPGTRLTVT.

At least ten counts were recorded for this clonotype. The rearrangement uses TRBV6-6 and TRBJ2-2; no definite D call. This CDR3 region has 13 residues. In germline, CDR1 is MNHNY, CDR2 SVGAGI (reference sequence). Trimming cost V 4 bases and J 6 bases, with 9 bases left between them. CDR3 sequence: CASSLQPSGELFF. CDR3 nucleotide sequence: TGTGCCAGCAGTTTACAACCCTCCGGGGAGCTGTTTTTT.

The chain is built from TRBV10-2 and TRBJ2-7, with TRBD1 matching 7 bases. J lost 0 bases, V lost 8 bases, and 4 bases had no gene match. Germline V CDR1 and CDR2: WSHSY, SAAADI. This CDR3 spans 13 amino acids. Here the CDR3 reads CASRTGGSYEQYF. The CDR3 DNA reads TGCGCCAGCCGGACAGGAGGCTCCTACGAGCAGTACTTC.

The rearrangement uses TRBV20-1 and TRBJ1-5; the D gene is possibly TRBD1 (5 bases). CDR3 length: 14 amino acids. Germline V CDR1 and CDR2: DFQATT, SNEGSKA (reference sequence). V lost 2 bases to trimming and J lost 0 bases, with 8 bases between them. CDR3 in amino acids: CSARRGDSNQPQHF. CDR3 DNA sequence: TGCAGTGCTAGACGGGGGGATAGCAATCAGCCCCAGCATTTT.

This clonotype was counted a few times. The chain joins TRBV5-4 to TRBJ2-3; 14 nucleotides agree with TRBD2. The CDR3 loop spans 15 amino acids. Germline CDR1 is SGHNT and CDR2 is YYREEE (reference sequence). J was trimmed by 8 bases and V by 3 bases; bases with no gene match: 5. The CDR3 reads CASSSGLAGGVTQYF. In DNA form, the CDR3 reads TGTGCCAGCAGCTCCGGACTAGCGGGGGGAGTTACGCAGTATTTT. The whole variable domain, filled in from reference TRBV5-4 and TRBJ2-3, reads ETGVTQSPTHLIKTRGQQVTLRCSSQSGHNTVSWYQQALGQGPQFIFQYYREEENGRGNFPPRFSGLQFPNYSSELNVNALELDDSALYLCASSSGLAGGVTQYFGPGTRLTVL.

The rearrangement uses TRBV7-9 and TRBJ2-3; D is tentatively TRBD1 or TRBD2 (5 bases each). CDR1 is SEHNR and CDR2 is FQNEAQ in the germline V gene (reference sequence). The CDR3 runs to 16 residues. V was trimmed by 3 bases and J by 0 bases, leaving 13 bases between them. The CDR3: CASSLGDGDSTDTQYF. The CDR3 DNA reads TGTGCCAGCAGCTTGGGGGACGGAGATAGCACAGATACGCAGTATTTT.

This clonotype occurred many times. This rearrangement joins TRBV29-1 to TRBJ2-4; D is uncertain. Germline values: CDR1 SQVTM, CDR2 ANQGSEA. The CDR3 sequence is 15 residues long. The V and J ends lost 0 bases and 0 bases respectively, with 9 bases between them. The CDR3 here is CSVEEGNLAKNIQYF. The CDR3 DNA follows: TGCAGCGTTGAAGAGGGGAACCTAGCCAAAAACATTCAGTACTTC.

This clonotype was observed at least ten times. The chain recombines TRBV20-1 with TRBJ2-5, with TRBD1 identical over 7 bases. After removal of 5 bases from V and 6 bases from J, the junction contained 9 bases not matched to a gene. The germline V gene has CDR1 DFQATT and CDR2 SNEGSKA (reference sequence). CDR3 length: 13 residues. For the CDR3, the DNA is TGCAGTGCTCCCCAATCAGGGGGAAAGACCCAGTACTTC. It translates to CSAPQSGGKTQYF.

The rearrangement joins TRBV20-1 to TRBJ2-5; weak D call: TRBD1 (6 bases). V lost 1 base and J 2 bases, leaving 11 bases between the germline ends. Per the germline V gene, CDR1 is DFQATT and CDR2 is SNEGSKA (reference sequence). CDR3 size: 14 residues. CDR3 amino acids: CSARVGQTQETQYF. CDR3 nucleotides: TGCAGTGCTAGAGTCGGACAGACACAAGAGACCCAGTACTTC.